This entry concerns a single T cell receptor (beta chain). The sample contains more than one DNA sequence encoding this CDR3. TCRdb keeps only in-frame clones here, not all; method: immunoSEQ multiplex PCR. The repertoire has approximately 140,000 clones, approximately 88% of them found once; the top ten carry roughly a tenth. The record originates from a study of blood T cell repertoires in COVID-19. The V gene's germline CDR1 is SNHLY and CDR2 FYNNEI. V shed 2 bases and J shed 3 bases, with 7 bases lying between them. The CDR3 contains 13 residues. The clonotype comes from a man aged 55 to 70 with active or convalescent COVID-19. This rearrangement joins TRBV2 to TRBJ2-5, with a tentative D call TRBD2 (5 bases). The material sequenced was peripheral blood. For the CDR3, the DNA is TGTGCCAGCAGTGAAAGGAGGAAAGAGACCCAGTACTTC. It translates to CASSERRKETQYF.